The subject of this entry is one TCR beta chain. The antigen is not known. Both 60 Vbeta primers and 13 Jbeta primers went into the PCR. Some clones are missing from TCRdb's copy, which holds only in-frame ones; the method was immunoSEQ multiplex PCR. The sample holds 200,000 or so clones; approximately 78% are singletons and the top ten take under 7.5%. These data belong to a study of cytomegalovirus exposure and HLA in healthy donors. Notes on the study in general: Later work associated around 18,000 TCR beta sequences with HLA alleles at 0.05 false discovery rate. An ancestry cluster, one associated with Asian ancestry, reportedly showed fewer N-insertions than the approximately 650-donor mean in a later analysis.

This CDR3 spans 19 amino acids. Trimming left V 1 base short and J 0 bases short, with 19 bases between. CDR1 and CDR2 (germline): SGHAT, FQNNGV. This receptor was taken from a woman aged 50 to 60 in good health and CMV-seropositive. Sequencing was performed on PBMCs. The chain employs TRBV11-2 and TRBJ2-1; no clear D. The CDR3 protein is CASSLGRPERIHSYNEQFF. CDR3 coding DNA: TGTGCCAGCAGCTTAGGCCGCCCCGAGAGGATTCACTCCTACAATGAGCAGTTCTTC.